The 4 T cell receptor beta chains listed next were all sequenced from one sample in a study of shared clonotypes between healthy human individuals. The protocol was immunoSEQ multiplex PCR, while the TCRdb copy is restricted to in-frame clones and leaves out a portion. The profile shows some 2.4 million clones, 80% to 95% of them singletons. The sequenced sample was naive CD4+ T cells from PBMCs. Subset given: CD45RA+ positively selected. The receptors were gathered from a man younger than 35 in good health. Some clones in this sample may be carry-over from other donors' samples.

The rearrangement joins TRBV6-6 to TRBJ2-1; possibly TRBD1 or TRBD2 for D (5 bases each). Trimming took 4 bases from V and 5 from J, leaving 15 bases between them. In germline, CDR1 is MNHNY, CDR2 SVGAGI (reference sequence). This CDR3 spans 15 amino acids. The CDR3 is CASSWGLGLNNEQFF. The DNA of the CDR3 is TGTGCCAGCAGTTGGGGGTTAGGATTGAACAATGAGCAGTTCTTC.

The chain employs TRBV6-1 and TRBJ1-2; unclear D gene. The length of the CDR3 is 13 residues. V was clipped by 6 bases and J by 8 bases, with 16 bases between them. Looked up from germline, CDR1 is MNHNS and CDR2 is SASEGT. The CDR3 is CASRAVGSPGYTF. DNA for the CDR3: TGTGCCAGCAGAGCTGTTGGAAGCCCCGGCTACACCTTC.

The V gene is TRBV27, the J gene TRBJ2-1, with 7 bases matching TRBD2. The CDR3 consists of 16 residues. Germline lookup yields CDR1 MNHEY and CDR2 SMNVEV (reference sequence). The ends lost 5 bases at V and 2 bases at J; junction bases unmatched: 9. The CDR3 DNA follows: TGTGCCAGCAGTCTGGTCGCTAGCGGAGCCTACAATGAGCAGTTCTTC. It specifies CASSLVASGAYNEQFF.

The chain is built from TRBV6-1 and TRBJ2-5; D gene unclear. The CDR3 has 13 residues. Germline loops: CDR1 MNHNS, CDR2 SASEGT. The V and J ends lost 4 bases and 5 bases respectively, with 11 bases between them. The DNA of the CDR3 is TGTGCCAGCAGTGGTGGGATACCCGAGACCCAGTACTTC. Translation gives CASSGGIPETQYF.